Given below is one T cell receptor (beta chain) in context. This entry belongs to a study of T cell responses to AZD1222 COVID-19 vaccine. Trimming removed 0 bases at V and 0 bases at J, with 6 bases between. The CDR3 has 15 residues. The germline gives CDR1 SGHAT, CDR2 FQNNGV. Libraries were prepared by immunoSEQ multiplex PCR; TCRdb keeps only in-frame clonotypes and omits some of them. This repertoire shows 90,000 to 150,000 clones, around 87% found once; its top ten account for 2% to 3%. The rearrangement links TRBV11-2 to TRBJ1-3; D not resolved. This clonotype originated in an adult who received the AZD1222 COVID-19 vaccine. The starting material was peripheral blood, obtained 28 days after the second AZD1222 dose. The CDR3 region is CASSLDRNSGNTIYF. Here the CDR3 DNA reads TGTGCCAGCAGCTTAGACAGAAACTCTGGAAACACCATATATTTT.